This is a list of T cell receptor beta chains from one sample in a study of blood T cell repertoires in COVID-19. Method: immunoSEQ multiplex PCR; TCRdb's copy keeps in-frame clones and lacks some. The sample records approximately 400,000 clones, 80% to 90% being singletons. Sequenced sample: peripheral blood. The receptors originated from a man aged 40-55 years with acute or convalescent COVID-19. Each CDR3 is given with its conserved first and last residue. A D gene is named only where the DNA matches it firmly. Part of the rows lack a size; the others show once, few, many or a class for expanded clones.

>15|TRBJ2-7|TRBD1|-|TRBV19
TGTGCCAGTAGTCACCGGGACAGGGGGTCCTACGAGCAGTACTTC
CASSHRDRGSYEQYF
>13|TRBJ2-2|-|-|TRBV3-1/TRBV3-2
TGTGCCAGCAGCCTCGGGGGTTTCGGGGAGCTGTTTTTT
CASSLGGFGELFF
>11|TRBJ1-2|-|-|TRBV4-1
TGCGCCAGCACCTCAGGGGTTGGCTACACCTTC
CASTSGVGYTF
>14|TRBJ1-6|-|-|TRBV7-9
TGTGCCAGCAGCTTAGAACAGTATAATTCACCCCTCCACTTT
CASSLEQYNSPLHF
>17|TRBJ1-2|TRBD1|-|TRBV9
TGTGCCAGCAGCGTCGGACAGGGGATCAGTCAGGGGTATGGCTACACCTTC
CASSVGQGISQGYGYTF
>17|TRBJ2-7|TRBD2|-|TRBV25-1
TGTGCCAGCAGTGAGGGGACTAGCGGATTCCTCGTCCACGAGCAGTACTTC
CASSEGTSGFLVHEQYF
>14|TRBJ1-1|-|-|TRBV5-5
TGTGCCAGCAGCTTGCAGGGGCCGAACACTGAAGCTTTCTTT
CASSLQGPNTEAFF
>12|TRBJ1-4|-|-|TRBV27
TGTGCCAGCAGTTTAGGGGGCGAAAAACTGTTTTTT
CASSLGGEKLFF
>16|TRBJ1-2|-|-|TRBV21-1
TGTGCCAGCAGCAAAGTACGGGGACAGGGGGCCTATGGCTACACCTTC
CASSKVRGQGAYGYTF
>11|TRBJ1-2|-|-|TRBV12-3/TRBV12-4
TGTGCCAGCAGTTGGGGCCAGGGCTACACCTTC
CASSWGQGYTF
>14|TRBJ2-7|-|-|TRBV30
TGTGCCTGGAGTGTTTCGCAGGGGCGATACGAGCAGTACTTC
CAWSVSQGRYEQYF
>12|TRBJ1-1|-|-|TRBV7-2
TGTGCCAGCAGCTCGGGTGGGACTGAAGCTTTCTTT
CASSSGGTEAFF
>14|TRBJ2-7|TRBD2|-|TRBV19
TGTGCCAGTAGTATACAGGCCACTAGCGGCGAGCAGTACTTC
CASSIQATSGEQYF
>17|TRBJ2-3|-|-|TRBV19
TGTGCCAGTAGTTTAGAAAACAGGGTCTATAGCACAGATACGCAGTATTTT
CASSLENRVYSTDTQYF
>15|TRBJ1-3|-|-|TRBV11-2
TGTGCCAGCAGCTTATCGGGGTCCTCTGGAAACACCATATATTTT
CASSLSGSSGNTIYF
>17|TRBJ2-5|TRBD1|-|TRBV2
TGTGCCAGCAGTGAAAGGGGTTTACAGGGGGCTAGGGAGACCCAGTACTTC
CASSERGLQGARETQYF
>14|TRBJ2-5|-|-|TRBV6-5
TGTGCCAGCAGTTACTCCAAATACCAAGAGACCCAGTACTTC
CASSYSKYQETQYF
>14|TRBJ2-1|TRBD2|-|TRBV7-8
TGTGCCAGCAGCCATGGGGGACTAGTTCCTGAGCAGTTCTTC
CASSHGGLVPEQFF
>15|TRBJ2-1|TRBD2|-|TRBV6-5
TGTGCCAGCAGTCCCCTCGAGCGCGGGAGTAGCGAGCAGTTCTTC
CASSPLERGSSEQFF
>15|TRBJ2-1|TRBD2|-|TRBV7-7
TGTGCTAGCAGCCCCGCGGGCGGGGGGGCCAATGAGCAGTTCTTC
CASSPAGGGANEQFF
>17|TRBJ2-3|TRBD2|-|TRBV7-3
TGTGCCAGCAGCTCCGGACTAGCGGGAGTTAGCACAGATACGCAGTATTTT
CASSSGLAGVSTDTQYF
>16|TRBJ2-7|-|-|TRBV28
TGTGCCAGCAGTCCGCTGGTTGGCTCCCAATCCTACGAGCAGTACTTC
CASSPLVGSQSYEQYF
>15|TRBJ2-7|TRBD1|-|TRBV4-1
TGCGCCAGCAGCCTCGGACAGGGCGTAACCTACGAGCAGTACTTC
CASSLGQGVTYEQYF
>16|TRBJ2-1|TRBD1|-|TRBV19
TGTGCCAGTACCCTGGGGGGGAGACAGGGGGCGCGAGAGCAGTTCTTC
CASTLGGRQGAREQFF
>16|TRBJ2-5|-|once|TRBV7-8
TGTGCCAGCAGCTTAGCCCTCAGGACAGCAGAAGAGACCCAGTACTTC
CASSLALRTAEETQYF
>13|TRBJ1-1|-|few|TRBV30
TGTGCCTGGAGTGTGGGCAGGTCTCTCGTAGCTTTCTTT
CAWSVGRSLVAFF
>14|TRBJ2-7|TRBD1|-|TRBV18
TGTGCCAGCTCACCACTTGCAGGGGGCGACGAGCAGTACTTC
CASSPLAGGDEQYF
>15|TRBJ1-2|-|-|TRBV28
TGTGCCAGCAGTCCCACCCGACAGGAAAACTATGGCTACACCTTC
CASSPTRQENYGYTF
>18|TRBJ1-1|-|few|TRBV28
TGTGCCAGCAGTTTATTTGTACGATCAAGCAGGGCAAACACTGAAGCTTTCTTT
CASSLFVRSSRANTEAFF
>14|TRBJ1-1|TRBD1|once|TRBV28
TGTGCCAGCGGAACGGACAGGGAGGACACTGAAGCTTTCTTT
CASGTDREDTEAFF
>13|TRBJ1-1|-|-|TRBV4-1
TGCGCCAGCAGCCAACTAGGGGGCACTGAAGCTTTCTTT
CASSQLGGTEAFF
>13|TRBJ1-2|-|many|TRBV5-6
TGTGCCAGCAGCCCTCGGGGGATTGACGGCTACACCTTC
CASSPRGIDGYTF
>15|TRBJ2-1|-|-|TRBV15
TGTGCCACCAGCAGAGATCTGTCGAGGGAGAATGAGCAGTTCTTC
CATSRDLSRENEQFF
>15|TRBJ2-7|-|-|TRBV9
TGTGCCAGCAGCGTAGATGAGTGGGGCACCTACGAGCAGTACTTC
CASSVDEWGTYEQYF
>13|TRBJ1-2|-|-|TRBV19
TGTGCCAGTAGTATGACAGCCAGCTATGGCTACACCTTC
CASSMTASYGYTF
>13|TRBJ1-1|-|-|TRBV2
TGTGCCAGTGTTGAGGAGGTTGCCACTGAAGCTTTCTTT
CASVEEVATEAFF
>13|TRBJ2-3|-|-|TRBV10-3
TGTGCCATCAGTGAGTCTTACACAGATACGCAGTATTTT
CAISESYTDTQYF
>12|TRBJ1-1|TRBD1|-|TRBV5-6
TGTGCCAGCAGCTTGGGGGACAGTGAAGCTTTCTTT
CASSLGDSEAFF
>12|TRBJ2-7|-|once|TRBV21-1
TGTGCCAGCAGGAAAGACTGCTACGAGCAGTACTTC
CASRKDCYEQYF
>15|TRBJ1-4|-|-|TRBV5-1
TGCGCCAGCAGCGATAAAGGGGCACATAATGAAAAACTGTTTTTT
CASSDKGAHNEKLFF
>15|TRBJ2-5|TRBD1|once|TRBV14
TGTGCCAGCACCTCCGGGACAGGGGAGTGGGAGACCCAGTACTTC
CASTSGTGEWETQYF
>16|TRBJ2-1|TRBD2|-|TRBV4-2
TGTGCCAGCAGCCAAGATGAGGCGGGGGGGTACAATGAGCAGTTCTTC
CASSQDEAGGYNEQFF
>14|TRBJ1-5|TRBD1|once|TRBV10-3
TGTGCCATCAGTCCTACAGGGGAGAGGCAGCCCCAGCATTTT
CAISPTGERQPQHF
>18|TRBJ1-4|TRBD1|-|TRBV10-2
TGCGCCAGCAGTGAGTCCGGGACAGGGGCTTCGACTAATGAAAAACTGTTTTTT
CASSESGTGASTNEKLFF
>15|TRBJ2-3|TRBD2|-|TRBV7-9
TGTGCCAGCAGCTTTATTGCTAGCGGGGCAGATACGCAGTATTTT
CASSFIASGADTQYF
>15|TRBJ1-6|-|once|TRBV5-1
TGCGCCAGCAGGGTTGGCGGACAGAATAATTCACCCCTCCACTTT
CASRVGGQNNSPLHF
>14|TRBJ1-1|TRBD1|-|TRBV2
TGTGCCAGCAGAACGGGACAGTCTTTAGGCGAAGCTTTCTTT
CASRTGQSLGEAFF
>15|TRBJ2-1|TRBD2|-|TRBV28
TGTGCCAGCAGTTCCCCAGCGGGAGGAGTAAATGAGCAGTTCTTC
CASSSPAGGVNEQFF
>17|TRBJ2-7|TRBD1|once|TRBV19
TGTGCCAGTAGTATATACCCCCCTGGACAGGGTGGGTACGAGCAGTACTTC
CASSIYPPGQGGYEQYF
>18|TRBJ2-7|TRBD1|-|TRBV9
TGTGCCAGCAGCGTAGTCGGTGGAACCGGGACAGGGACCTACGAGCAGTACTTC
CASSVVGGTGTGTYEQYF
>14|TRBJ2-2|-|-|TRBV27
TGTGCCAGCAGTTCTAGTATTTACACCGGGGAGCTGTTTTTT
CASSSSIYTGELFF
>15|TRBJ2-7|-|-|TRBV9
TGTGCCAGCAGCCCCCGGGTAGCGGACCTCTACGAGCAGTACTTC
CASSPRVADLYEQYF
>12|TRBJ1-1|-|once|TRBV28
TGTGCCAGCGGGACTGTCAACACTGAAGCTTTCTTT
CASGTVNTEAFF
>13|TRBJ1-1|-|-|TRBV6-5
TGTGCCAGCAGTCCCGGGAAGAACACTGAAGCTTTCTTT
CASSPGKNTEAFF